This T cell receptor beta chain was captured in a study of blood T cell repertoires in COVID-19. Per the study methods: Amplification from reference gene primers served as the basis for estimated nucleated cell counts. The data were produced by immunoSEQ multiplex PCR, yet TCRdb's version contains in-frame clones alone and is incomplete. V, J and clone size are taken as reported in that table, and D and trimming were inferred from the DNA itself. The sample holds 250,000 to 300,000 clones, nearly 90% seen once. Germline V gives CDR1 MDHEN, CDR2 SYDVKM. Trimming removed 2 bases at V and 1 base at J, with 11 bases between. CDR3 length: 15 residues. Recruits, aged roughly 18 to 89 years, lived in about two dozen US areas. Two negative PCRs, clearance, or symptom resolution characterized the recovered Cohort 3 donors.

The rearrangement links TRBV28 to TRBJ1-1, with D possibly being TRBD1 (5 bases). The sequence derives from a woman aged 25 to 39 who had recovered from COVID-19. Material for sequencing was PBMCs or T cells enriched from blood (not recorded which). The CDR3 region has the DNA TGTGCCAGCAGTTTAAGGGGTCGGGCGAACACTGAAGCTTTCTTT. Its protein is CASSLRGRANTEAFF.